This TCR beta chain was recovered during a study of T-cell reconstitution after alpha-beta-depleted transplantation in children. Study results and caveats: Hyperexpanded clones declined; after one year, newly produced T cells mostly supplied diversity. Alpha-beta T cells present about two months after transplant were reported to originate from several hundred expanded graft clones.

A word on this clonotype: What it binds is unknown.

Preparation of the TCRbeta library involved a method that used unique molecular identifiers. TCRdb re-analysed the PCR reads in MiXCR, keeping a single row per CDR3 protein. The sample records about 200,000 distinct CDR3 sequences, roughly 6.3% being singletons. Between the trimmed V and J ends, which lost 4 bases and 6 bases, there was a span of 3 bases. Germline lookup yields CDR1 MGHDK and CDR2 SYGVNS. The CDR3 covers 11 residues. The receptor comes from a girl in the first two years of life with combined immunodeficiency, due to receive a stem cell transplant. V usage is TRBV25-1 and J usage is TRBJ1-4; D is undetermined. The specimen was PBMCs, collected before TCRalphabeta/CD19-depleted stem cell transplant. The chain's CDR3 is CASSAHEKLFF. For the CDR3, the DNA is TGTGCCAGCAGTGCGCATGAAAAACTGTTTTTT.